Here is one TCR beta chain with its context. The data derive from a study of Ad26.COV2.S vaccination and SARS-CoV-2 variants. This CDR3 has 15 residues. The germline V gene encodes CDR1 SGHDT and CDR2 YYEEEE. V was pared by 2 bases and J by 0 bases, with 9 bases between. Documented treatment: roughly 18 received Ad26.COV2.S at low or high dose, single or two shots; 5 received placebo; per-sample allocation not given. After the first vaccine or placebo injection, samples were drawn on day 63. Produced via immunoSEQ multiplex PCR; TCRdb's table is partial and in-frame only. The profile shows more than 300,000 clones, roughly 86% of them singletons.

The rearrangement uses TRBV5-6 and TRBJ1-3; D uncertain. This TCR was sampled from a person between 18 and 65 years old who received the Ad26.COV2.S COVID-19 vaccine or a placebo. The source material was peripheral blood, sampled in a trial of Ad26.COV2.S vaccine versus placebo. CDR3: CASSLHGNSGNTIYF. CDR3 sequence (DNA): TGTGCCAGCAGCTTACACGGAAACTCTGGAAACACCATATATTTT.